Shown below are 4 T cell receptor beta chains from a single sample sequenced in a study of blood T cell repertoires in COVID-19. Produced via immunoSEQ multiplex PCR; TCRdb's table is partial and in-frame only. Among 200,000 to 250,000 clones listed, 80% to 90% were seen once. The sequenced material came from peripheral blood. The receptors derive from a man aged 40-50 years with acute or convalescent COVID-19.

This clone has only one observation. V usage is TRBV7-2 and J usage is TRBJ1-1; 7 bases map to TRBD1. V was clipped by 8 bases and J by 5 bases; unmatched bases: 5. The CDR3 is made up of 12 amino acids. The germline V gene encodes CDR1 SGHTA and CDR2 FQGNSA. The CDR3 sequence: CASSRGRTEAFF. DNA of the CDR3: TGTGCCAGCTCCAGGGGGAGGACTGAAGCTTTCTTT.

V usage is TRBV4-1 and J usage is TRBJ1-2, with D possibly matching TRBD1 (5 bases). Trimming removed 2 bases at V and 4 bases at J, with 20 bases between. Germline assignment: CDR1 MGHRA and CDR2 YSYEKL. The CDR3 covers 17 residues. The CDR3 is CASSQNTGGGPFYGYTF. The DNA of the CDR3 is TGCGCCAGCAGCCAAAATACCGGGGGGGGACCTTTCTATGGCTACACCTTC.

The chain joins TRBV14 to TRBJ1-5; D gene ambiguous. The CDR3 is 13 amino acids. V shed 0 bases and J shed 6 bases, with 6 bases lying between them. CDR1 and CDR2 (germline): SGHDN, FVKESK. The CDR3 nucleotides are TGTGCCAGCAGCCAAGACGTAGCTCAGCCCCAGCATTTT. This encodes CASSQDVAQPQHF.

This rearrangement joins TRBV2 to TRBJ1-5; the D is unclear. Germline assignment: CDR1 SNHLY and CDR2 FYNNEI. The length of the CDR3 is 15 residues. V was cut by 3 bases and J by 2 bases, with 11 bases left in between. The CDR3 loop reads CASSDEVVGNQPQHF. CDR3 in DNA: TGTGCCAGCAGTGACGAGGTAGTAGGCAATCAGCCCCAGCATTTT.